The next 13 T cell receptor beta chains were all read from a single sample in a study of cytomegalovirus exposure and HLA in healthy donors. Vbeta (60) and Jbeta (13) primers were used in the PCR. Assay used: immunoSEQ multiplex PCR; TCRdb lists only in-frame clones, some missing. The table lists about 85,000 clones, over 70% of them singletons. Sequenced input: PBMCs. The receptors shown here come from a man in his fifties in good health and CMV-seropositive.

This clone was detected once. The V call is TRBV25-1, the J call TRBJ1-5, with D tentatively TRBD1 (5 bases). In germline, CDR1 is MGHDK, CDR2 SYGVNS. The CDR3 contains 14 residues. Trimming stripped 1 base from V and 9 bases from J, with 13 bases between. The CDR3 DNA is TGTGCCAGCAGTGAATTGGGAGGGGTTGGGCCCCAGCATTTT. This gives the protein CASSELGGVGPQHF. The full variable domain, with the rest looked up from reference TRBV25-1 and TRBJ1-5, is EADIYQTPRYLVIGTGKKITLECSQTMGHDKMYWYQQDPGMELHLIHYSYGVNSTEKGDLSSESTVSRIRTEHFPLTLESARPSHTSQYLCASSELGGVGPQHFGDGTRLSIL.

The CDR3 here is CAADNSNQPQHF. As DNA, the CDR3 is TGTGCCGCAGACAATAGCAATCAGCCCCAGCATTTT. The chain carries TRBV30 and TRBJ1-5; no firm D call. Germline V CDR1 and CDR2: GTSNPN, SVGIG (reference sequence). The CDR3 sequence is 12 residues long. Between the trimmed V and J ends, which lost 8 bases and 0 bases, there was a span of 8 bases.

This clone occurred a few times. The chain employs TRBV6-1 and TRBJ2-7; the match to TRBD2 covers 7 bases. CDR1 is MNHNS and CDR2 is SASEGT in the germline V gene. Trimming took 6 bases from V and 0 from J; bases not matched to a gene: 5. The CDR3 is 14 residues long. The CDR3 here is CASRGRDYSYEQYF. CDR3 coding DNA: TGTGCCAGCAGGGGACGGGACTACTCCTACGAGCAGTACTTC.

This clone has more than one count but fewer than ten. The chain uses TRBV15 and TRBJ1-1; a weak D match, TRBD1 (5 bases). V lost 0 bases and J lost 1, with 9 bases in between. CDR1 and CDR2 (germline): LNHNV, YYDKDF (reference sequence). The CDR3 sequence is 15 residues long. The CDR3 protein is CATSRESGENTEAFF. Written as DNA, the CDR3 is TGTGCCACCAGCAGAGAGTCGGGGGAGAACACTGAAGCTTTCTTT.

The V call is TRBV7-9, the J call TRBJ2-7; no clear D gene. The CDR3 consists of 14 residues. Germline loops: CDR1 SEHNR, CDR2 FQNEAQ (reference sequence). Trimming took off 0 bases at V and 1 base at J, with 7 bases between the two ends. The CDR3: CASSLASRSYEQYF. CDR3 nucleotide sequence: TGTGCCAGCAGCTTAGCGAGTAGATCCTACGAGCAGTACTTC.

This clone was seen a few times. This chain joins TRBV4-2 and TRBJ1-4; possibly TRBD1 for D (5 bases). The CDR3 consists of 16 residues. Trimming stripped 4 bases from V and 7 bases from J, with 19 bases between. The germline CDR1 and CDR2 sequences are LGHNA and YNFKEQ. Written as DNA, the CDR3 is TGTGCCAGCAGCCTGACCCAGGGATTCTTCTCTGAAAAACTGTTTTTT. Translated: CASSLTQGFFSEKLFF.

The chain joins TRBV29-1 to TRBJ1-2; D call uncertain. This CDR3 is built from 13 residues. CDR1 and CDR2 from the germline V gene are SQVTM and ANQGSEA. Trimming removed 4 bases from V and 4 bases from J, with 13 bases in between. CDR3 amino acids: CSVGVGEGYGYTF. The CDR3 DNA is TGCAGCGTTGGGGTAGGTGAGGGCTATGGCTACACCTTC.

The chain recombines TRBV19 with TRBJ2-1; D possibly corresponds to TRBD2 (6 bases). Deletions cut 3 bases from V and 4 bases from J, with 10 bases between. CDR1 and CDR2 from the germline V gene are LNHDA and SQIVND (reference sequence). The CDR3 is made up of 14 amino acids. The CDR3 sequence is CASSIGGRYNEQFF. The CDR3 DNA reads as TGTGCCAGTAGTATCGGGGGACGGTACAATGAGCAGTTCTTC.

This rearrangement joins TRBV2 to TRBJ2-5; 8 bases agree with TRBD1. This CDR3 spans 14 amino acids. V lost 8 bases and J lost 7; bases outside the gene matches: 12. CDR1 SNHLY and CDR2 FYNNEI come from the germline V gene. As DNA, the CDR3 is TGTGCCAGCGGGCGCGGGACAGGTGGGGGGACCCAGTACTTC. Residues: CASGRGTGGGTQYF.

The chain is built from TRBV11-1 and TRBJ1-6; D is unresolved. The CDR3 consists of 12 residues. From germline, CDR1 is SGHAT and CDR2 FQDESV (reference sequence). V was clipped by 6 bases and J by 7 bases, with 7 bases between them. This CDR3 reads CASSDWNSPLHF. CDR3 nucleotide sequence: TGTGCCAGCAGTGACTGGAATTCACCCCTCCACTTT. The entire variable domain, with the rest obtained from reference TRBV11-1 and TRBJ1-6, is as follows: EAEVAQSPRYKITEKSQAVAFWCDPISGHATLYWYRQILGQGPELLVQFQDESVVDDSQLPKDRFSAERLKGVDSTLKIQPAELGDSAMYLCASSDWNSPLHFGNGTRLTVT.

This chain connects TRBV5-1 to TRBJ2-5, with 12 nucleotides matching TRBD2. CDR3 length: 13 residues. The V segment lost 6 bases and the J segment 4 bases; nucleotides outside the gene matches: 1. Germline-derived CDR1 and CDR2 are SGHRS and YFSETQ. The CDR3 is CASMGLAGETQYF. For the CDR3, the DNA is TGCGCCAGCATGGGACTAGCGGGAGAGACCCAGTACTTC.

This sequence joins TRBV28 and TRBJ2-3; 10 nucleotides match TRBD2. This CDR3 spans 16 amino acids. With V trimmed by 5 bases and J by 1 base, 6 bases remained unmatched. The germline CDR1 and CDR2 sequences are MDHEN and SYDVKM. The CDR3 DNA follows: TGTGCCAGCAGTGAACCGGGGACTAGCGGCACAGATACGCAGTATTTT. This gives the protein CASSEPGTSGTDTQYF.

The V and J genes are TRBV7-2 and TRBJ2-5; 13 bases map to TRBD2. J was trimmed by 5 bases and V by 7 bases; bases with no gene match: 10. CDR3 length: 16 residues. The germline gives CDR1 SGHTA, CDR2 FQGNSA. CDR3 DNA sequence: TGTGCCAGCACCCCGTCACTAGCGGGGGGGAGGGAGACCCAGTACTTC. Protein product: CASTPSLAGGRETQYF.